A selection of T cell receptor beta chains follows, all from one sample in a study of early T cells in non-severe SARS-CoV-2 infection. TCRdb processed the 5' RACE reads anew with MiXCR; each CDR3 protein has one entry. Among about 17,000 distinct CDR3 sequences listed, 5% to 6% were seen once. The starting material was whole blood, obtained at baseline. These receptor sequences come from an adult who was a healthcare worker with PCR-confirmed SARS-CoV-2 infection or an uninfected control (not recorded which). Each CDR3 is given with its conserved first and last residue. The D gene is left open where the match is weak. Some rows have no size entry. The others give once, few or many, or a class for an expanded clone.

D gene: .
clone size: many
V gene: TRBV12-5
J gene: TRBJ2-5
CDR3 DNA: TGTGCTAGTGGTTTGTCAGGAGGTTTGGGAGAGACCCAGTACTTC
CDR3 protein: CASGLSGGLGETQYF

D gene: .
clone size: many
V gene: TRBV29-1
J gene: TRBJ1-1
CDR3 DNA: TGCAGCGTTGAAGATCCTATTCCGGGACCCCGAGGGATTCACACTGAAGCTTTCTTT
CDR3 protein: CSVEDPIPGPRGIHTEAFF

D gene: .
clone size: .
V gene: TRBV6-5
J gene: TRBJ2-7
CDR3 DNA: TGTGCCAGCAGTTACTCGGGCGAGCAGTACTTC
CDR3 protein: CASSYSGEQYF

D gene: .
clone size: many
V gene: TRBV20-1
J gene: TRBJ2-4
CDR3 DNA: TGCAGTGCTAATACGGGGGGCGACATTCAGTACTTC
CDR3 protein: CSANTGGDIQYF

D gene: TRBD1
clone size: medium-sized
V gene: TRBV4-2
J gene: TRBJ2-5
CDR3 DNA: TGTGCCAGCAGCCAAGCTGTGACAGGGGGTTTAGAGACCCAGTACTTC
CDR3 protein: CASSQAVTGGLETQYF

D gene: .
clone size: many
V gene: TRBV7-9
J gene: TRBJ2-5
CDR3 DNA: TGTGCCAGCAGCTTATTCCGAGAGACCCAGTACTTC
CDR3 protein: CASSLFRETQYF

D gene: .
clone size: many
V gene: TRBV5-6
J gene: TRBJ2-1
CDR3 DNA: TGTGCCAGCAGCCCCGGGGGAATCGTAAACAATGAGCAGTTCTTC
CDR3 protein: CASSPGGIVNNEQFF

D gene: .
clone size: many
V gene: TRBV5-1
J gene: TRBJ2-7
CDR3 DNA: TGCGCCAGCAGCTTGATAGGGGCTTGGGAGCAGTACTTC
CDR3 protein: CASSLIGAWEQYF

D gene: TRBD1
clone size: many
V gene: TRBV7-8
J gene: TRBJ1-2
CDR3 DNA: TGTGCCACTTCAAGGGGACAGGGGGACTTCTATGGCTACACCTTC
CDR3 protein: CATSRGQGDFYGYTF

D gene: .
clone size: .
V gene: TRBV20-1
J gene: TRBJ1-3
CDR3 DNA: TGCAGTGCTAGAGAAATGGACGGTGGAAACACCATATATTTT
CDR3 protein: CSAREMDGGNTIYF

D gene: TRBD1
clone size: medium-sized
V gene: TRBV20-1
J gene: TRBJ1-5
CDR3 DNA: TGCAGTGCTATGCCTTGGGGAGGGGGCGCGGGTAATCAGCCCCAGCATTTT
CDR3 protein: CSAMPWGGGAGNQPQHF

D gene: .
clone size: medium-sized
V gene: TRBV10-2
J gene: TRBJ1-2
CDR3 DNA: TGCGCCAGCAGTTCTGTGGGTGGCTACACCTTC
CDR3 protein: CASSSVGGYTF